These 25 T cell receptor beta chains were all obtained from the same sample, sequenced in a study of T cells after yellow fever vaccination. TCRdb re-derived calls from the 5' RACE reads in MiXCR, one entry per CDR3 protein. Of some 160,000 distinct CDR3 sequences in the sample, approximately 10% are singletons; the top ten hold approximately 39%. The starting material was CD8+ T cells sorted from PBMCs, obtained 45 days after the yellow fever booster vaccination. These TCRs come from a man between 18 and 29 years old who received the YFV17D yellow fever vaccine.

This sequence joins TRBV11-2 and TRBJ2-7; D gene unclear. Germline V gene lookup returns CDR1 SGHAT and CDR2 FQNNGV. The CDR3 sequence is 13 residues long. Trimming stripped 1 base from V and 3 bases from J, with 7 bases between. The CDR3 is CASSLAPHYEQYV. CDR3 bases: TGTGCCAGCAGCTTAGCCCCCCACTACGAGCAGTACGTC.

Ten or more counts support this clonotype. J is TRBJ2-1 and V is TRBV12-5; TRBD2 agrees at 9 bases. After removal of 4 bases from V and 5 bases from J, the junction contained 3 bases not matched to a gene. The germline gives CDR1 LGHNT, CDR2 FRNRAP. The CDR3 covers 14 residues. The CDR3: CASGSSGADNEQFF. Written as DNA, the CDR3 is TGTGCTAGTGGTTCTAGCGGGGCCGACAATGAGCAGTTCTTC.

This clonotype came up once. This chain connects TRBV7-9 to TRBJ1-4; D is undetermined. In germline, CDR1 is SEHNR, CDR2 FQNEAQ (reference sequence). The germline V and J ends were trimmed by 5 bases and 6 bases, with 19 bases remaining between them. CDR3 length: 16 residues. In DNA, the CDR3 is TGTGCCAGCAGCAGAGACCTGACGGTATTTGATGAAAAACTGTTTTTT. As protein: CASSRDLTVFDEKLFF. Based on the CDR3 plus reference TRBV7-9 and TRBJ1-4, the full variable domain is DTGVSQNPRHKITKRGQNVTFRCDPISEHNRLYWYRQTLGQGPEFLTYFQNEAQLEKSRLLSDRFSAERPKGSFSTLEIQRTEQGDSAMYLCASSRDLTVFDEKLFFGSGTQLSVL.

This clonotype was seen a handful of times. The chain joins TRBV29-1 to TRBJ2-4; D gene ambiguous. Per germline, CDR1 SQVTM and CDR2 ANQGSEA. The V and J ends lost 4 bases and 1 base respectively, with 11 bases between them. The CDR3 totals 14 residues. The CDR3 spells CSVGPTAAKNIQYF. In DNA, the CDR3 is TGCAGCGTTGGCCCCACAGCGGCCAAAAACATTCAGTACTTC.

This rearrangement joins TRBV7-6 to TRBJ2-3, with 9 bases aligning to TRBD2. V was clipped by 7 bases and J by 2 bases; unmatched bases: 4. Germline CDR1 reads SGHVS; CDR2 reads FNYEAQ. The CDR3 extends over 14 amino acids. CDR3 amino acids: CASNAGGVTDTQYF. For the CDR3, the DNA is TGTGCCAGCAACGCGGGGGGGGTCACAGATACGCAGTATTTT.

This clonotype appeared a few times. The genes are TRBV5-1 and TRBJ2-7, with D unclear. CDR1 is SGHRS, CDR2 YFSETQ, per germline. This CDR3 has 13 amino acids. V dropped 1 base and J dropped 4 bases, with 9 bases sitting between them. The CDR3 DNA sequence: TGCGCCAGCAGCTTGACCGTCGCTTACGAGCAGTACTTC. Translating it yields CASSLTVAYEQYF.

V usage is TRBV7-6 and J usage is TRBJ1-1, with 7 bases identical to TRBD1. The V and J ends lost 8 bases and 5 bases, in that order; junction bases with no gene match: 11. The germline gives CDR1 SGHVS, CDR2 FNYEAQ. CDR3 length equals 14 residues. CDR3 in DNA: TGTGCCAGCTCCAGCGCAGGGGGGCAGACTGAAGCTTTCTTT. Residues: CASSSAGGQTEAFF. Based on the CDR3 plus reference TRBV7-6 and TRBJ1-1, the full variable domain is GAGVSQSPRYKVTKRGQDVALRCDPISGHVSLYWYRQALGQGPEFLTYFNYEAQQDKSGLPNDRFSAERPEGSISTLTIQRTEQRDSAMYRCASSSAGGQTEAFFGQGTRLTVV.

There are a few counts of this clonotype. J is TRBJ2-7 and V is TRBV7-2; 7 bases map to TRBD1. Germline V gene sequence: CDR1 SGHTA, CDR2 FQGNSA. The trim removed 4 bases at V and 2 bases at J, leaving 11 bases unmatched. The length of the CDR3 is 16 residues. The CDR3 bases are TGTGCCAGCAGCTCCAGACCCAACAGGGGCACCTACGAGCAGTACTTC. Translation gives CASSSRPNRGTYEQYF.

This clonotype was recorded many times. The V gene is TRBV5-1, the J gene TRBJ2-7; TRBD1 matches at 9 bases. Unmatched junction bases numbered 6, after V lost 5 bases and J lost 6 bases. Germline V gene sequence: CDR1 SGHRS, CDR2 YFSETQ. The CDR3 is 13 residues long. For the CDR3, the DNA is TGCGCCAGCAGGGCTGGACAGGGGAGCGAGCAGTACGTC. This encodes CASRAGQGSEQYV.

The chain links TRBV12-3 or TRBV12-4 to TRBJ2-3; a possible D gene is TRBD2 (7 bases). The CDR3 runs to 16 residues. The V end was cut by 4 bases, the J end by 5 bases, with 19 bases between. CDR3 amino acids: CASSWGMGGPRDTQYF. CDR3 bases: TGTGCCAGCAGTTGGGGGATGGGGGGGCCTCGAGATACGCAGTATTTT.

The gene calls are TRBV28 and TRBJ2-7, with D perhaps TRBD2 (7 bases). V shed 5 bases and J shed 0 bases, with 17 bases lying between them. Germline V gene lookup returns CDR1 MDHEN and CDR2 SYDVKM. The CDR3 has 16 residues. CDR3 coding DNA: TGTGCCAGCAGTACCGATAACGGGGGGCCCTCCTACGAGCAGTACGTC. This encodes CASSTDNGGPSYEQYV.

This clonotype was detected ten times or more. This chain connects TRBV7-2 to TRBJ2-7; the D is unclear. The CDR3 extends over 13 amino acids. V shed 1 base and J shed 1 base, with 5 bases lying between them. Germline V gives CDR1 SGHTA, CDR2 FQGNSA. The CDR3: CASSLDGSYEQYF. CDR3 coding DNA: TGTGCCAGCAGCTTAGACGGGTCCTACGAGCAGTACTTC.

The J gene is TRBJ1-5, the V gene TRBV27; 10 positions match TRBD1. Trimming took 8 bases from V and 2 from J; bases not matched to a gene: 12. Per the germline V gene, CDR1 is MNHEY and CDR2 is SMNVEV (reference sequence). CDR3 length: 17 residues. CDR3 sequence: CASGGTGAVWGNQPQHF. CDR3 coding DNA: TGTGCCAGCGGCGGGACAGGGGCGGTTTGGGGCAATCAGCCCCAGCATTTT.

This clonotype was recorded a few times. This CDR3 reads CASKGTDWGSPLHF. CDR3 bases: TGTGCCAGCAAAGGGACGGATTGGGGGTCACCCCTCCACTTT. The V and J genes are TRBV27 and TRBJ1-6; maybe TRBD1 (5 bases). Trimming pared 7 bases from V and 10 bases from J, leaving 17 bases between. The germline gives CDR1 MNHEY, CDR2 SMNVEV (reference sequence). The CDR3 extends over 14 amino acids.

The chain carries TRBV4-3 and TRBJ2-6, with a weak D call TRBD1 (5 bases). V was clipped by 1 base and J by 1 base, with 11 bases between them. The CDR3 spans 17 residues. The germline V gene encodes CDR1 LGHNA and CDR2 YSLEER. The CDR3 DNA reads as TGCGCCAGCAGCCAAGGGGGCAGTGGTTCTGGGGCCAACGTCCTGACTTTC. Residues: CASSQGGSGSGANVLTF.

This clonotype was found many times. The J gene is TRBJ1-1, the V gene TRBV12-3 or TRBV12-4; D perhaps matches TRBD1 (6 bases). V gave up 5 bases and J gave up 5 bases, with 18 bases separating them. This CDR3 is built from 15 residues. CDR3 coding DNA: TGTGCCAGCAGTGGGGGGCCGATAAGGAGGACTGAAGCTTTCTTT. It yields the protein CASSGGPIRRTEAFF.

This clonotype has a handful of counts. The V call is TRBV4-3, the J call TRBJ1-2; a possible D gene is TRBD1 (6 bases). Trimming took off 0 bases at V and 0 bases at J, with 11 bases between the two ends. CDR1 is LGHNA and CDR2 is YSLEER in the germline V gene. This CDR3 has 16 amino acids. CDR3 nucleotides: TGCGCCAGCAGCCAAGATAGAGGGGGAGCTAACTATGGCTACACCTTC. Its translation: CASSQDRGGANYGYTF.

The V and J genes are TRBV7-2 and TRBJ2-1; D is uncertain. This CDR3 is 14 amino acids long. In germline, CDR1 is SGHTA, CDR2 FQGNSA. The V gene lost 1 base and the J gene lost 1 base, with 5 bases spanning the gap. Written as DNA, the CDR3 is TGTGCCAGCAGCTTAGAGGTATCCTACAATGAGCAGTTCTTC. Translating it yields CASSLEVSYNEQFF.

This clonotype was counted only a few times. The CDR3, as DNA: TGTGCCAGCAGTCAACCCGGGACTTTCGAGCAGTACGTC. Translated, it gives CASSQPGTFEQYV. This chain uses TRBV28 with TRBJ2-7; a possible D gene is TRBD2 (6 bases). Germline-derived CDR1 and CDR2 are MDHEN and SYDVKM. The CDR3 has 13 residues. The ends were cut back, 5 bases at V and 6 bases at J, with 14 bases in the middle.

In its sample, this clonotype was seen a few times. The J gene is TRBJ2-6, the V gene TRBV27; no clear D. The CDR3 extends over 13 amino acids. Germline V gene data show CDR1 as MNHEY and CDR2 as SMNVEV (reference sequence). Trimming shortened V by 3 bases and J by 2 bases, and 2 bases separated the two germline ends. Here the CDR3 reads CASSLTGANVLTF. For the CDR3, the DNA is TGTGCCAGCAGTTTGACTGGGGCCAACGTCCTGACTTTC.

The chain has TRBV7-8 and TRBJ2-2; possibly TRBD1 for D (5 bases). The V gene lost 5 bases and the J gene lost 1 base, with 11 bases spanning the gap. The CDR3 spans 15 residues. The V gene's germline CDR1 is SGHVS and CDR2 FQNEAQ. The CDR3 bases are TGTGCCAGCAGCGTAGGTGACAGGAACACCGGGGAGCTGTTTTTT. Protein sequence: CASSVGDRNTGELFF. Full variable domain (remainder filled in from reference TRBV7-8 and TRBJ2-2): GAGVSQSPRYKVAKRGQDVALRCDPISGHVSLFWYQQALGQGPEFLTYFQNEAQLDKSGLPSDRFFAERPEGSVSTLKIQRTQQEDSAVYLCASSVGDRNTGELFFGEGSRLTVL.

The chain couples TRBV6-6 to TRBJ2-7, with unresolved D. Per germline, CDR1 MNHNY and CDR2 SVGAGI (reference sequence). CDR3 length equals 21 residues. The V end was cut by 3 bases, the J end by 4 bases, with 34 bases between. CDR3 DNA sequence: TGTGCCAGCAGTTATCCATCTTCCGTGAACGAGAGACGGGCCATAGAATACGAGCAGTACGTC. Amino acids: CASSYPSSVNERRAIEYEQYV.

Here the CDR3 reads CASSLVGGVYNEQFF. CDR3 coding DNA: TGTGCCAGCAGCTTAGTTGGGGGGGTCTACAATGAGCAGTTCTTC. V and J are TRBV7-2 and TRBJ2-1, with 7 bases that match TRBD2. Per the germline V gene, CDR1 is SGHTA and CDR2 is FQGNSA. This CDR3 is built from 15 residues. Trimming at V came to 1 base and at J to 3 bases, leaving 3 bases not matched to a gene. Supplemented by reference TRBV7-2 and TRBJ2-1, the full variable domain reads GAGVSQSPSNKVTEKGKDVELRCDPISGHTALYWYRQSLGQGLEFLIYFQGNSAPDKSGLPSDRFSAERTGGSVSTLTIQRTQQEDSAVYLCASSLVGGVYNEQFFGPGTRLTVL.

The CDR3 region is CAISVGHSYNEQFF. The CDR3 DNA reads as TGTGCCATCAGTGTAGGACACTCCTACAATGAGCAGTTCTTC. The chain combines TRBV10-3 with TRBJ2-1; the D gene is possibly TRBD1 (5 bases). CDR3 size: 14 residues. The germline gives CDR1 ENHRY, CDR2 SYGVKD. Trimming pared 4 bases from V and 0 bases from J, leaving 7 bases between.

The chain has TRBV6-2 or TRBV6-3 and TRBJ2-5; 8 nucleotides agree with TRBD2. V lost 10 bases and J lost 5; bases outside the gene matches: 0. CDR1 and CDR2 from the germline V gene are MNHEY and SVGEGT. This CDR3 is 10 amino acids long. CDR3 sequence: CATGGETQYF. DNA for the CDR3: TGTGCCACGGGAGGGGAGACCCAGTACTTC.